This is a list of T cell receptor beta chains from one sample in a study of CD8+ T cells in alopecia areata. Measured with immunoSEQ multiplex PCR; TCRdb has only the in-frame clones, and not every one. This repertoire shows approximately 7,800 clones, 64% found once; its top ten account for around 15%. The sample was skin, taken at week 0. The source of these receptors is a human donor with alopecia areata. The CDR3 runs from the conserved cysteine through the conserved F or W. A D gene is named only where the DNA matches it firmly. Size tells how often a clone was seen (once, few, many) or the class of an expanded clone, and some rows leave it out.

clone size	J gene	V gene	D gene	CDR3 DNA	CDR3 protein
NA	TRBJ1-4	TRBV4-3	NA	TGCGCCAGCAGCCAGGCAGCTAATGAAAAACTGTTTTTT	CASSQAANEKLFF
NA	TRBJ2-3	TRBV6-5	NA	TGTGCCAGCAGTGCAAACGGGGGAGTAAATACGCAGTATTTT	CASSANGGVNTQYF
NA	TRBJ2-3	TRBV27	NA	TGTGCCAGCAGCCCTCTGTCGGGAACGCAGTATTTT	CASSPLSGTQYF
NA	TRBJ2-2	TRBV7-3	TRBD2	TGTGCCAGCAGCTATCTAGCGGGAGGGAACACCGGGGAGCTGTTTTTT	CASSYLAGGNTGELFF
NA	TRBJ2-7	TRBV7-2	TRBD1	TGTGCCAGCAGCATCGGGACAGGGGCCTACGAGCAGTACTTC	CASSIGTGAYEQYF
NA	TRBJ2-3	TRBV5-1	TRBD2	TGCGCCAGCAGCTGGGGACTAGCGGACGACACAGATACGCAGTATTTT	CASSWGLADDTDTQYF
few	TRBJ2-5	TRBV7-2	NA	TGTGCCAGCAGCTTAGGGGGACGACCAGAGACCCAGTACTTC	CASSLGGRPETQYF
NA	TRBJ2-7	TRBV27	TRBD1	TGTGCCAGCAGCGCCCGACGGTGGGACAGGTTAATCAGGCTGTACTTC	CASSARRWDRLIRLYF
NA	TRBJ2-5	TRBV5-1	NA	TGCGCCAGCAGCTTGGTAGCGACCCAAGAGACCCAGTACTTC	CASSLVATQETQYF
NA	TRBJ2-5	TRBV14	TRBD2	TGTGCCAGCAGCCAAGATCTCTTGCGGGGGGCGCGTCAGACCCAGTACTTC	CASSQDLLRGARQTQYF
NA	TRBJ2-3	TRBV6-5	NA	TGTGCCAGCAGTTATAAGGCCTACGATACGCAGTATTTT	CASSYKAYDTQYF
NA	TRBJ2-3	TRBV7-2	NA	TGTGCCAGCAGCCCCTCATCTTTTACCGGAAGAACAGATACGCAGTATTTT	CASSPSSFTGRTDTQYF
NA	TRBJ1-4	TRBV6-6	NA	TGTGCCAGCAGTTACAGTAACGAAAAACTGTTTTTT	CASSYSNEKLFF
NA	TRBJ2-3	TRBV19	NA	TGTGCCAGTACAACAATAGTCGGAGATACGCAGTATTTT	CASTTIVGDTQYF